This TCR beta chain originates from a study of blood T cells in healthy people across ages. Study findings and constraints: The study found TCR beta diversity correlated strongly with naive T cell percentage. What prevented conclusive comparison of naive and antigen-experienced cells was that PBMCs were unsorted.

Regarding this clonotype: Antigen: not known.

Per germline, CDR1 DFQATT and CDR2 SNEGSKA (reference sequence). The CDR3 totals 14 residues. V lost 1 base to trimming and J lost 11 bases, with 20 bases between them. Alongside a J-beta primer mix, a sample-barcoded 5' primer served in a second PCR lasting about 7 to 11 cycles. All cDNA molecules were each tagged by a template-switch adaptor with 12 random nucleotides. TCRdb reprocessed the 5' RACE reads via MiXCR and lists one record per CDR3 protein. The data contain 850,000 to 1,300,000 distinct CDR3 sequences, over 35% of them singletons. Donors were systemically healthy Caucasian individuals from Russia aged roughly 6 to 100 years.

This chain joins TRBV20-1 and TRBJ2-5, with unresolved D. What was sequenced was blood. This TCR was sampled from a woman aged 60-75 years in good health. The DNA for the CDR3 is TGCAGTGCTAGAGGTGGGATCCGATACAATGAGCAGTACTTC. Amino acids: CSARGGIRYNEQYF.